This T cell receptor (beta chain) derives from a study of T-cell memory formation after mild COVID-19. V was trimmed by 0 bases and J by 3 bases, leaving 13 bases between them. CDR1 is MNHEY and CDR2 is SVGEGT in the germline V gene. The CDR3 has 16 residues. TCRdb ran MiXCR on the 5' RACE reads and lists one entry per CDR3 protein. Of around 250,000 distinct CDR3 sequences in the sample, 9.4% are singletons; the top ten hold around a fifth. Sequencing used PBMCs or a T cell subset sorted from them (not recorded which). The V gene is TRBV6-2 or TRBV6-3, the J gene TRBJ2-3; D not resolved. This receptor was obtained from a man younger than 30 who had mild COVID-19 (a few samples of this study predate the infection). Cell type and time point are not known. The CDR3 DNA follows: TGTGCCAGCAGTTACTCCCCCGGGCTGGGGACAGATACGCAGTATTTT. Protein sequence: CASSYSPGLGTDTQYF.